The sequence of this T cell receptor (beta chain) was determined in a study of blood T cell repertoires in COVID-19. Measured with immunoSEQ multiplex PCR; TCRdb has only the in-frame clones, and not every one. The sample lists more than 65,000 clones; 79% were seen once. CDR3 length: 15 amino acids. CDR1 is MDHEN and CDR2 is SYDVKM in the germline V gene. The V segment lost 3 bases and the J segment 6 bases; nucleotides outside the gene matches: 8. The chain is built from TRBV28 and TRBJ1-2, with TRBD1 matching over 9 bases. Sequenced sample: peripheral blood. This receptor was identified in a woman in her 50s with acute or convalescent COVID-19. The CDR3 region has the DNA TGTGCCAGCAGTTTGACGGGACAGGGTATCCATGGCTACACCTTC. As protein: CASSLTGQGIHGYTF.